This T cell receptor beta chain originates from a study of response to subunit inactivated influenza vaccine. A few counts support this clonotype. Trimming removed 5 bases from V and 11 bases from J, with 10 bases in between. CDR3 length equals 11 residues. TCRdb fed the RT-PCR reads into MiXCR, producing one record per CDR3 protein. Among about half a million distinct CDR3 sequences listed, over 9.5% were seen once. This sequence was found in a man aged 45-65 years who received an inactivated influenza vaccine. This specimen was PBMCs from blood, taken 35 to 45 days after vaccination. This chain connects TRBV12-3 or TRBV12-4 to TRBJ2-1; no reliable D call. CDR3 DNA: TGTGCCAGCAGTCGAGGTAACAAGCAGTTCTTC. It specifies CASSRGNKQFF.